This paragraph covers one TCR beta chain sequence. This sample stems from a study of blood T cell repertoires in COVID-19. TCRdb's copy holds only in-frame clones and misses some; the assay was immunoSEQ multiplex PCR. The table lists under 150,000 clones, over 75% of them singletons. Deletions cut 5 bases from V and 8 bases from J, with 12 bases between. Looked up from germline, CDR1 is SEHNR and CDR2 is FQNEAQ (reference sequence). This CDR3 is 13 amino acids long. This clonotype was sampled from a man aged 45-65 years with acute or convalescent COVID-19. V usage is TRBV7-9 and J usage is TRBJ1-4; D is perhaps TRBD1 (5 bases). The sequencing sample was made of peripheral blood. In DNA form, the CDR3 reads TGTGCCAGCAGCACCCCGCCAGGGGAAAAACTGTTTTTT. Amino acid sequence: CASSTPPGEKLFF.